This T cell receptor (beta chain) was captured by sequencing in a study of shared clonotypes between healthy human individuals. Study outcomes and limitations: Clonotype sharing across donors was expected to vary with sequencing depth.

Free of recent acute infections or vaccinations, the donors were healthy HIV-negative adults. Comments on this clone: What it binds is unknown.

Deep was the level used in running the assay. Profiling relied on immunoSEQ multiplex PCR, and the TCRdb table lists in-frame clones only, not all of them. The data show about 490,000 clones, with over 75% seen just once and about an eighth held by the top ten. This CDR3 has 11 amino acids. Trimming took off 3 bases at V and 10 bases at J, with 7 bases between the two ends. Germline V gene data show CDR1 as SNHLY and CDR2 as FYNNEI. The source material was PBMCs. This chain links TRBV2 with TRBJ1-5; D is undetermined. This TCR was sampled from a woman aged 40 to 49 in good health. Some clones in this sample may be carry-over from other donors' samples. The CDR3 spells CASSDGVPQHF. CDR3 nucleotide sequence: TGTGCCAGCAGTGACGGAGTACCCCAGCATTTT.